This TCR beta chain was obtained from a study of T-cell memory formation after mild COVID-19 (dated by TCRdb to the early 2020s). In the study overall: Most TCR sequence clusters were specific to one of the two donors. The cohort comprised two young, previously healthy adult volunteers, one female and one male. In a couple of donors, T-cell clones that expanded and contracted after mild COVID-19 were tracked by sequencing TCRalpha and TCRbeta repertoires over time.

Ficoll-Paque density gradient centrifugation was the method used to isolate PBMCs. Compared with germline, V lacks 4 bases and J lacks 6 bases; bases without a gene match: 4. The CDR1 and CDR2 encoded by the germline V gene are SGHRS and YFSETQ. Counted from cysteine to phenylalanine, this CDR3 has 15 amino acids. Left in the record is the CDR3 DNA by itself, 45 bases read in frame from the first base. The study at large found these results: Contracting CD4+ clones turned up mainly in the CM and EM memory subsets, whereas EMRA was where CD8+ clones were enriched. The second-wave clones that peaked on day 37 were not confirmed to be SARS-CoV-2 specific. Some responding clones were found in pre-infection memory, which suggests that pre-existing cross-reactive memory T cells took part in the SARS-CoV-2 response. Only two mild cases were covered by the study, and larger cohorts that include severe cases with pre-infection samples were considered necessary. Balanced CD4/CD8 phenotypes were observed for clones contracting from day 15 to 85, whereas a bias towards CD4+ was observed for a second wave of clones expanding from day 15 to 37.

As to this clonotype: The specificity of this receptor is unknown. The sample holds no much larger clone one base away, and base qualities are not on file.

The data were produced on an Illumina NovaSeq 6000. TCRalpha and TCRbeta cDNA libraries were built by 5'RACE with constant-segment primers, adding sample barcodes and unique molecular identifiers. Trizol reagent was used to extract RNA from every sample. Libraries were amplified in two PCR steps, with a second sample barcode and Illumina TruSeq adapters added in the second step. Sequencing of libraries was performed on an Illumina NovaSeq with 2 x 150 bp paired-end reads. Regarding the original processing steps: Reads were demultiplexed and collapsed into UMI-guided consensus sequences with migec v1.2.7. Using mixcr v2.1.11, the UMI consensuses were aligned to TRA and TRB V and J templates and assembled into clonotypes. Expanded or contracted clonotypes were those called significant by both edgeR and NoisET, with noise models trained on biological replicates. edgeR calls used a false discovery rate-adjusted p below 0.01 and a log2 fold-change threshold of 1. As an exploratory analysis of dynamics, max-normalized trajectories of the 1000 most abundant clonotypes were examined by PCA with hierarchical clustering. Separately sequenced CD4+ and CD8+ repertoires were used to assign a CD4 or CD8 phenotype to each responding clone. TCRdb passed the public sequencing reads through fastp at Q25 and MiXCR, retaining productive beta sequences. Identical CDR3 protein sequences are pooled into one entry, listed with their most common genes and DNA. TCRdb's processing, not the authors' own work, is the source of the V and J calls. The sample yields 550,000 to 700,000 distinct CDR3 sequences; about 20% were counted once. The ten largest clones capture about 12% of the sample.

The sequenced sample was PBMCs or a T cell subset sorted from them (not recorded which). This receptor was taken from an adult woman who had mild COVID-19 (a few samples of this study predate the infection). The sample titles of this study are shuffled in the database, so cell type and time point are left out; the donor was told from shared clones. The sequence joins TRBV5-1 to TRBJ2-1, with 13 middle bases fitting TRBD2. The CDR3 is CASSMTSGGSNEQFF. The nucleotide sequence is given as TGCGCCAGCAGCATGACTAGCGGGGGGTCCAATGAGCAGTTCTTC.